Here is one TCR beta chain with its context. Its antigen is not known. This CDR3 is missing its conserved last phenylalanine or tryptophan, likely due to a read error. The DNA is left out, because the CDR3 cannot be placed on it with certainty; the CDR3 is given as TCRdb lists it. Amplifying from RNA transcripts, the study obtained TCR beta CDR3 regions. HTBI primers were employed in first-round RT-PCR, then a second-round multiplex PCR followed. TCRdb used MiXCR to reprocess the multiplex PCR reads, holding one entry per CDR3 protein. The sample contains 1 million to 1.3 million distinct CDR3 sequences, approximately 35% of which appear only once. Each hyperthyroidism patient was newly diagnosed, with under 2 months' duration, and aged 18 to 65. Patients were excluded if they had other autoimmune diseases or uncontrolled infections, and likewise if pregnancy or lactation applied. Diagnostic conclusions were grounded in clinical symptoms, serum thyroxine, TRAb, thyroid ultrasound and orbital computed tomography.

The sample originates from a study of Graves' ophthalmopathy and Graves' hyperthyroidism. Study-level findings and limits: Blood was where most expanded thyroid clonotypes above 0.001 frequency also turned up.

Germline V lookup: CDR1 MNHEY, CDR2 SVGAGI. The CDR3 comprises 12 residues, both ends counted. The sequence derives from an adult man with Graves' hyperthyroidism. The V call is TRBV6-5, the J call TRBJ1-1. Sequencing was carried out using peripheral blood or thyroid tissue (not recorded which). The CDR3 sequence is CASSYSVTRTTS.